The present T cell receptor (beta chain) was sequenced within a study of CD4 T cells in relation to SARS-CoV-2 and coronaviruses (dated by TCRdb to about 2021). Turning to the overall study: In the ViraFEST assay, PBMCs were grown with antigen for approximately ten days, and TCR beta CDR3s were then sequenced to identify antigen-specific clonal expansions. An HIV-1 Nef peptide pool or a no-peptide culture served as the negative reference condition. Using patient-derived lymphoblastoid cell lines, the shared crossreactive spike epitopes were mapped to their HLA restriction. At the level of individual TCR clonotypes, the study evaluated whether memory CD4+ T cells crossreact between the spike proteins of SARS-CoV-2 and those of common cold coronaviruses. Samples from a few pre-COVID donors and the naive versus memory experiments were sequenced with the Adaptive Biotechnologies TCR-sequencing kit; other data were Illumina-based. A different TCR-beta assay, based on Illumina, was used to sequence expansion assays from other donors in the study. The paper's findings and limits, for the study overall: Small numbers of patients and of tested TCRs were a limitation of the study. Pre-pandemic and post-infection samples were not both contributed by any donor, so tracing of the source of pre-existing responses was limited. Because the crossreactivity analysis focused on spike protein, crossreactivity against other viral proteins was not assessed. Memory CD4+ clonotypes crossrecognizing SARS-CoV-2 and at least one common cold coronavirus spike were found in roughly three fifths of donors. Significantly weaker SARS-CoV-2-driven expansion was shown by crossreactive clones than by monoreactive clones, consistent with antigenic imprinting.

The library relied on the immunoSEQ multiplex PCR assay. From the authors' description of their analysis: During preprocessing, nonproductive sequences were removed, as were CDR3s that did not start with C, did not end with F or W, or were shorter than 7 amino acids. Antigen-specific clonotypes were called with the MANAFEST web app, based on expansion relative to reference and other culture wells. A clone was considered positive if the clone showed significant expansion compared with the reference culture in 2 of 3 replicate wells at an FDR below 0.05. For a clone to be considered positive, significant expansion relative to all other tandem wells and an odds ratio above 5 were also required. Pairwise Levenshtein distance, computed with the stringdist R package after three terminal residues were trimmed from each end, was used as the measure of CDR3 homology. The table comes from immuneACCESS by way of TCRdb, which keeps in-frame sequences with V and J called. Part of the clones is missing from these tables; in studies checked, under half for an unresolved V gene and the rest for unknown reasons. V, J and clone size are taken as reported in that table, and D and trimming were inferred from the DNA itself. The sample includes tens of thousands of clones, with 76% observed a single time. The leading ten clones occupy approximately 28% of the sample.

Concerning this clone itself: It has no known antigen specificity. No base quality values were provided; no much bigger clone lies one nucleotide off.

CD4+ T cells from unexposed donors were collected before the COVID-19 pandemic (2011-2018). After approximately 11 days of culture, CD4+ T cells were isolated with the EasySep CD4+ T cell isolation kit. As cell numbers permitted, CD4+ T cells from unexposed donors were tested for reactivity to SARS-CoV-2 S and N and to four common cold coronavirus spike pools. Around 1.9 million PBMCs per well were cultured in IMDM with approximately 5% human AB serum and about 9.7 IU/ml IL-2. Half of the culture medium was replaced with fresh IL-2-containing medium on days 3 and 7. Triplicate replicate wells were generally used for each peptide culture condition. Leukapheresis product for the unexposed donors was bought commercially. PBMCs were isolated from leukapheresis product or whole blood by Ficoll-Paque PLUS gradient centrifugation. PBMCs were either cryopreserved at -140°C or used fresh in the expansion assay. The QIAamp Micro DNA Kit was used to extract genomic DNA from the CD4+ T cells.

The receptor's source is a human donor in good health. Sequencing was carried out using CD4+ T cells from PBMCs, cultured in vitro.

The CDR3 region reads CASSYSEAAMQFF. The nucleotide sequence reads TGTGCCAGCAGTTACTCGGAGGCGGCTATGCAGTTCTTC. The receptor chain draws on TRBV6-5 and TRBJ2-1; TRBD2 is perhaps the D gene, given 5 matching bases. The germline V gene yields MNHEY for CDR1 and SVGAGI for CDR2. From cysteine to phenylalanine, the CDR3 is 13 amino acids long. Only CDR3 DNA remains: 39 bases, in frame from the first base. At the junction V is shortened by 0 bases and J by 12 bases, with 12 bases in between.